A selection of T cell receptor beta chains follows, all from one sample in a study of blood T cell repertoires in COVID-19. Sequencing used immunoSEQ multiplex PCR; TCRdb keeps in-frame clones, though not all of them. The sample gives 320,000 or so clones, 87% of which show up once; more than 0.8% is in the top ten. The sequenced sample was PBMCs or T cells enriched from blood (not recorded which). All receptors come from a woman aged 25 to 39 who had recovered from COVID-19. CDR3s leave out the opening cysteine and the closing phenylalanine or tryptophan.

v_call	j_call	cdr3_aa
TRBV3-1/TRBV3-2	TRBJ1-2	ASSQIAGVDGYT
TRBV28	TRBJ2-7	ASCGEGQGVSEQY
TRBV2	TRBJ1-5	ASRGTGGQPQH
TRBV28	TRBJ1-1	ASSLLGGQGRNTEAF
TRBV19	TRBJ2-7	ASSRRTGDEQY
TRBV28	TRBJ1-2	ASNPQGSGYGYT
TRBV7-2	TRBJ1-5	ASSLWSGDNSNQPQH
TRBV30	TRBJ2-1	AWTLAGGLSYNEQF
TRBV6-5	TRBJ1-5	ASRGDRANQPQH
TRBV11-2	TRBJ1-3	ASSLVGASGNTIY
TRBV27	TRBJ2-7	ASSRLGQGAHYEQY
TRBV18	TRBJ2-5	ASSPGQGQGAQY
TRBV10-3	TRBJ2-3	AITQKRGARTDTQY
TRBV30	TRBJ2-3	AWSDEAIKADTQY
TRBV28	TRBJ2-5	ASSLGTGTGGAGETQY
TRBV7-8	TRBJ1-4	ASSSQGALNEKLF
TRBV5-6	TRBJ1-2	ASSLTAGGRDYGYT
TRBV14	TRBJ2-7	ASSQSGVYEQY
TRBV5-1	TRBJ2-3	ASSLETSTDTQY
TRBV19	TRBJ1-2	ASKGARTEDFLNYGYT
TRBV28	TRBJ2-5	ASSFIGRGETQY
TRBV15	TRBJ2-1	AVGQGLDNEQF
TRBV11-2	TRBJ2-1	ASSLERQGGSYNEQF
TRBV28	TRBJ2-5	ASSPPQPGSGETQY
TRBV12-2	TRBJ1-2	ASRYQRNYGYT
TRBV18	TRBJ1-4	ASSPPGVDEKLF
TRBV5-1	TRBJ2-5	ASSPGRGTIQETQY
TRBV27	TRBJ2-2	ASTDRPNTGELF
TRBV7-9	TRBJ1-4	ASSLGTMNEKLF
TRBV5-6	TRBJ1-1	ASSLYGTGEDDTEAF
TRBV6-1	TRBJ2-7	ASSVASGGAGSYEQY
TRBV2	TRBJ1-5	ASRGDGTPGDQPQH
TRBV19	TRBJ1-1	ASQNGTIRNTEAF
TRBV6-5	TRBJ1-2	ASSFGGRGYT
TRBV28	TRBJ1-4	ASSPRTGNPNEKLF
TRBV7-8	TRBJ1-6	ASRSGQGNSPLH
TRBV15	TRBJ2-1	ATSRTIAGSYNEQF
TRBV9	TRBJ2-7	ASSVSLEADEQY
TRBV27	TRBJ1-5	ASSSRESHRPQH
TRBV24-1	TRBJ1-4	ATIKRDGEKLF
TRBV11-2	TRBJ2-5	ASTQTVQETQY
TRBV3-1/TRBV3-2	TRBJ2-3	ASSHADPNRGQY
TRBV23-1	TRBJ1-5	ASSQRGRGRPQH
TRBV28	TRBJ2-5	ASSLRGQPIQETQY
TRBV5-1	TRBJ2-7	ASSEDSSYEQY
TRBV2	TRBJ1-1	ASSPDRGQAF
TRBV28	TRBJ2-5	ASSPSGGPQETQY
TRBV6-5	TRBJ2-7	ASSYSDRLPYEQY
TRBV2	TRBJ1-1	ASIGQGRPEAF
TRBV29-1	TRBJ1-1	SVGYTGPGGTEAF
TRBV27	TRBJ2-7	ASSPSGGNSYEQY